One sample yielded the 3 T cell receptor beta chains listed below, sequenced in a study of CD4 and CD8 cells across lung adenocarcinoma regions. TCRdb reprocessed the PCR reads via MiXCR and lists one record per CDR3 protein. The data hold roughly 25,000 distinct CDR3 sequences, with around 56% observed a single time. Sequencing was performed on CD8+ T cells from the center of a lung tumor. Source of these receptors: a male donor with lung adenocarcinoma. The CD4 and CD8 labels of this study may be unreliable.

This clonotype occurred many times. V and J are TRBV6-2 or TRBV6-3 and TRBJ2-6; D is ambiguous. V lost 6 bases and J 2 bases, leaving 8 bases between the germline ends. This CDR3 contains 14 residues. Per the germline V gene, CDR1 is MNHEY and CDR2 is SVGEGT. CDR3: CASSPVPGANVLTF. CDR3 DNA sequence: TGTGCCAGCAGCCCCGTCCCTGGGGCCAACGTCCTGACTTTC.

In its sample, this clonotype was seen many times. The chain uses TRBV10-2 and TRBJ2-3; 11 bases match TRBD2. The length of the CDR3 is 18 residues. Germline CDR1 WSHSY, CDR2 SAAADI. With V trimmed by 6 bases and J by 1 base, 12 bases remained unmatched. DNA of the CDR3: TGCGCCAGCAGAGAGCTAGCGGGAGGTCCTGTAGGCACAGATACGCAGTATTTT. It yields the protein CASRELAGGPVGTDTQYF.

This clonotype was observed at least ten times. This rearrangement joins TRBV6-1 to TRBJ1-3; 12 bases are shared with TRBD1. CDR1 MNHNS and CDR2 SASEGT come from the germline V gene. Trimming cost V 7 bases and J 3 bases; bases outside gene matches: 4. This CDR3 has 15 residues. The CDR3 DNA is TGTGCCAGCACCGGGACAGGGGGCTTTGGAAACACCATATATTTT. Encoded protein: CASTGTGGFGNTIYF.